Listed below are T cell receptor beta chains from one sample, sequenced in a study of T cell responses to AZD1222 COVID-19 vaccine. Only in-frame clones appear in the TCRdb table, and some are missing; sequencing was by immunoSEQ multiplex PCR. This table holds 130,000 or so clones, about 91% found once. The material sequenced was peripheral blood, taken 28 days after the second AZD1222 dose. The receptor source for this set is an adult who received the AZD1222 COVID-19 vaccine. Both conserved end residues are part of each CDR3. A D gene is named only where the DNA matches it firmly. Clone size is stated in some rows and not others, as once, few, many or a class when expanded.

CASSLDRVWALNTEAFF | TGTGCCAGCAGCTTAGATCGGGTGTGGGCTCTGAACACTGAAGCTTTCTTT | NA | TRBV7-6 | NA | TRBJ1-1
CASSLGPGNQPQHF | TGTGCCAGCAGCCTTGGGCCGGGCAATCAGCCCCAGCATTTT | NA | TRBV2 | NA | TRBJ1-5
CASSLRQGEGNTIYF | TGTGCCAGCAGTCTCCGACAGGGGGAGGGAAACACCATATATTTT | NA | TRBV27 | TRBD1 | TRBJ1-3
CASSLGVNTEAFF | TGCGCCAGCAGCTTGGGAGTCAACACTGAAGCTTTCTTT | NA | TRBV5-1 | NA | TRBJ1-1
CASSRNPGQEMNQPQHF | TGCGCCAGCAGCAGAAACCCGGGACAGGAGATGAATCAGCCCCAGCATTTT | NA | TRBV4-1 | TRBD1 | TRBJ1-5
CSVGGTSGRSYNEQFF | TGCAGCGTTGGGGGGACTAGCGGGCGGTCCTACAATGAGCAGTTCTTC | NA | TRBV29-1 | TRBD2 | TRBJ2-1
CASSMDSVWISEKLFF | TGTGCCAGCAGTATGGACAGCGTTTGGATCAGTGAAAAACTGTTTTTT | few | TRBV6-6 | NA | TRBJ1-4
CASSLQGGGEKLFF | TGTGCCAGCAGTCTACAGGGTGGAGGGGAAAAACTGTTTTTT | once | TRBV28 | NA | TRBJ1-4
CASSNTRSSYNEQFF | TGTGCCAGCAGTAATACTAGGAGCTCCTACAATGAGCAGTTCTTC | NA | TRBV7-9 | NA | TRBJ2-1
CAISPGTDFSSNTEAFF | TGTGCCATCAGCCCCGGGACAGACTTTTCATCGAACACTGAAGCTTTCTTT | NA | TRBV10-3 | TRBD1 | TRBJ1-1
CASSLYQGIYGYTF | TGTGCCAGCAGTTTATATCAGGGGATCTATGGCTACACCTTC | NA | TRBV28 | NA | TRBJ1-2
CASSLFTDTQYF | TGTGCCAGCTCACTATTCACAGATACGCAGTATTTT | NA | TRBV18 | NA | TRBJ2-3
CASSQAGQGNNQPQHF | TGTGCCAGCAGCCAAGCAGGGCAGGGGAATAATCAGCCCCAGCATTTT | once | TRBV3-1/TRBV3-2 | NA | TRBJ1-5
CASSHRLAEETQYF | TGTGCCAGCAGCCACCGACTAGCGGAAGAGACCCAGTACTTC | NA | TRBV7-6 | TRBD2 | TRBJ2-5
CASRVGSGGGYTF | TGTGCCAGCAGAGTCGGATCAGGGGGTGGCTACACCTTC | once | TRBV2 | TRBD1 | TRBJ1-2
CASSPLPGGSGNTIYF | TGTGCCAGCAGCCCCCTTCCCGGGGGGAGTGGAAACACCATATATTTT | NA | TRBV3-1/TRBV3-2 | NA | TRBJ1-3
CASHQEGLGGYTF | TGTGCTAGCCACCAGGAGGGTTTGGGTGGCTACACCTTC | NA | TRBV7-7 | NA | TRBJ1-2
CASSRIEAFF | TGTGCCAGCAGTCGGATTGAAGCTTTCTTT | NA | TRBV2 | NA | TRBJ1-1
CASSTAGISGNTIYF | TGTGCCAGCAGCACAGCGGGGATTTCTGGAAACACCATATATTTT | once | TRBV3-1/TRBV3-2 | NA | TRBJ1-3
CATSVGVRGAEQFF | TGTGCCACCAGTGTTGGGGTTCGTGGGGCTGAGCAGTTCTTC | NA | TRBV24-1 | NA | TRBJ2-1
CASSATNSNQPQHF | TGTGCCAGCAGCGCTACAAATAGCAATCAGCCCCAGCATTTT | NA | TRBV9 | NA | TRBJ1-5
CASSSGTRSQYF | TGTGCCAGCAGTTCCGGGACTAGGAGCCAGTATTTT | NA | TRBV12-3/TRBV12-4 | TRBD2 | TRBJ2-3
CSVSTTSGSSNEQFF | TGCAGCGTCTCCACGACTAGCGGGAGTTCCAATGAGCAGTTCTTC | NA | TRBV29-1 | TRBD2 | TRBJ2-1
CASSLVGGGTQYF | TGTGCCAGCAGCTTAGTGGGAGGGGGGACCCAGTACTTC | NA | TRBV7-9 | NA | TRBJ2-5
CASSQRVAGDYTDTQYF | TGTGCCAGCAGCCAACGGGTAGCGGGGGACTACACAGATACGCAGTATTTT | NA | TRBV5-6 | TRBD2 | TRBJ2-3
CASSVDRGVLYGYTF | TGCGCCAGCAGCGTGGACAGGGGAGTACTCTATGGCTACACCTTC | NA | TRBV5-1 | TRBD1 | TRBJ1-2
CASSLTGHANTEAFF | TGTGCCAGCAGCTTAACGGGACACGCCAACACTGAAGCTTTCTTT | NA | TRBV7-3 | NA | TRBJ1-1
CASSLGGSGWDGYTF | TGTGCCAGCAGCCTAGGGGGTTCGGGGTGGGATGGCTACACCTTC | few | TRBV11-3 | NA | TRBJ1-2
CASSSEWGGKLFF | TGTGCCAGCAGCTCTGAGTGGGGTGGGAAACTGTTTTTT | NA | TRBV5-5 | NA | TRBJ1-4
CASSAQGFGADTQYF | TGTGCCAGCAGCGCCCAGGGCTTCGGGGCAGATACGCAGTATTTT | NA | TRBV9 | NA | TRBJ2-3
CASSSGWTEAFF | TGTGCCAGCAGCTCAGGGTGGACTGAAGCTTTCTTT | once | TRBV7-2 | NA | TRBJ1-1
CASSQKGRGESSNTEAFF | TGCGCCAGCAGCCAAAAGGGAAGGGGGGAAAGTTCGAACACTGAAGCTTTCTTT | NA | TRBV4-1 | NA | TRBJ1-1
CASASGRTSGDTQYF | TGTGCCAGCGCTAGCGGGAGGACATCAGGCGATACGCAGTATTTT | NA | TRBV19 | TRBD2 | TRBJ2-3
CASSQVEGRYGYTF | TGTGCCAGCAGCCAAGTGGAGGGACGCTATGGCTACACCTTC | NA | TRBV14 | NA | TRBJ1-2
CASSTQGSNQPQHF | TGTGCCAGCAGTACGCAGGGGAGCAATCAGCCCCAGCATTTT | once | TRBV7-9 | NA | TRBJ1-5
CASSAGIGFSYGYTF | TGTGCCAGCTCAGCAGGGATAGGTTTTTCTTATGGCTACACCTTC | once | TRBV18 | NA | TRBJ1-2
CASSLASTGGEYGYTF | TGTGCCAGCAGCTTAGCTTCGACAGGGGGGGAATATGGCTACACCTTC | NA | TRBV7-2 | TRBD1 | TRBJ1-2